These 31 T cell receptor beta chains were all obtained from the same sample, sequenced in a study of CXCR4 blockade with PD-1 therapy in pancreatic cancer. TCRdb keeps only in-frame clones here, not all; method: immunoSEQ multiplex PCR. The sample yields about 4,000 clones, 41% seen once. The sequenced material came from tumor tissue. All receptors come from a human donor with pancreatic ductal adenocarcinoma.

The rearrangement uses TRBV18 and TRBJ2-3; D is possibly TRBD1 or TRBD2 (6 bases each). The CDR3 is made up of 15 amino acids. Trimming shortened V by 2 bases and J by 6 bases, and 15 bases separated the two germline ends. CDR1 and CDR2 (germline): KGHSH, LQKENI. This CDR3 is CASSPGRGRGDTQYF. The CDR3 DNA follows: TGTGCCAGCTCACCAGGCCGGGGGCGTGGGGATACGCAGTATTTT.

This clone is medium-sized in the sample. The chain couples TRBV11-3 to TRBJ2-5, with 9 nucleotides matching TRBD2. V lost 1 base to trimming and J lost 5 bases; unmatched junction nucleotides: 5. CDR3 length equals 15 residues. Germline V gives CDR1 SGHNT, CDR2 YENEEA. The CDR3 spells CASSLVAGGRETQYF. The CDR3, as DNA: TGTGCCAGCAGCTTAGTCGCGGGGGGGAGGGAGACCCAGTACTTC.

About this clone: At one end, the junction sequence differs from germline, possibly due to a read error. The chain is built from TRBV7-6 and TRBJ2-2; no reliable D call. Germline V CDR1 and CDR2: SGHVS, FNYEAQ. This CDR3 has 15 amino acids. CDR3: CASSSRPSYTGELFF. In DNA, the CDR3 is TGTGCTAGCAGCTCTAGGCCGAGTTACACCGGGGAGCTGTTTTTT.

The V call is TRBV11-3, the J call TRBJ2-5, with TRBD2 as a possible D gene (5 bases). Trimming removed 2 bases at V and 3 bases at J, with 10 bases between. The germline V gene has CDR1 SGHNT and CDR2 YENEEA. The CDR3 covers 14 residues. The DNA for the CDR3 is TGTGCCAGCAGCTTACGGGGAAACGAAGAGACCCAGTACTTC. Translated, it gives CASSLRGNEETQYF.

The V gene is TRBV18, the J gene TRBJ1-6; 10 bases match TRBD1. This CDR3 has 20 amino acids. Germline lookup yields CDR1 KGHSH and CDR2 LQKENI. With 3 bases clipped from V and 1 base from J, the junction kept 12 bases outside the gene matches. The CDR3 is CASSPFNLGQGQSYNSPLHF. CDR3 nucleotides: TGTGCCAGCTCACCCTTCAACCTGGGACAGGGGCAGTCCTATAATTCACCCCTCCACTTT. Drawing the rest from reference TRBV18 and TRBJ1-6, the complete variable domain is NAGVMQNPRHLVRRRGQEARLRCSPMKGHSHVYWYRQLPEEGLKFMVYLQKENIIDESGMPKERFSAEFPKEGPSILRIQQVVRGDSAAYFCASSPFNLGQGQSYNSPLHFGNGTRLTVT.

The chain couples TRBV6-8 to TRBJ2-7; TRBD1 aligns across 8 bases. Germline-derived CDR1 and CDR2 are MNHGY and SAAAGT. The CDR3 spans 15 residues. The V gene end was trimmed by 4 bases and the J gene end by 3 bases; junction bases not matched to a gene: 8. CDR3 in DNA: TGTGCCAGCAGTTTCACGACAGGGGAGAACTACGAGCAGTACTTC. Its protein is CASSFTTGENYEQYF.

This clone was observed a handful of times. The V call is TRBV29-1, the J call TRBJ1-2; the match to TRBD1 covers 7 bases. Germline CDR1 SQVTM, CDR2 ANQGSEA. V was pared by 6 bases and J by 8 bases, with 15 bases of the junction left unmatched. CDR3 length: 14 amino acids. The CDR3 nucleotides read TGCAGCGTATTAGACAGGGATAATACACCCGGCTACACCTTC. Residues: CSVLDRDNTPGYTF.

The V gene is TRBV5-1, the J gene TRBJ2-7; D is perhaps TRBD2 (5 bases). Germline CDR1 and CDR2: SGHRS and YFSETQ. V lost 1 base to trimming and J lost 1 base, with 12 bases between them. The CDR3 totals 15 residues. CDR3 DNA sequence: TGCGCCAGCAGCTTGTCGGACCGGGGATCCTACGAGCAGTACTTC. Translation gives CASSLSDRGSYEQYF. The full variable domain, with the rest looked up from reference TRBV5-1 and TRBJ2-7, is KAGVTQTPRYLIKTRGQQVTLSCSPISGHRSVSWYQQTPGQGLQFLFEYFSETQRNKGNFPGRFSGRQFSNSRSEMNVSTLELGDSALYLCASSLSDRGSYEQYFGPGTRLTVT.

CDR3: CATQGGQRGTEAFF. The CDR3, as DNA: TGTGCCACCCAGGGGGGACAGAGGGGCACTGAAGCTTTCTTT. V usage is TRBV18 and J usage is TRBJ1-1; 7 positions agree with TRBD1. In germline, CDR1 is KGHSH, CDR2 LQKENI. The CDR3 is made up of 14 amino acids. The V segment lost 10 bases and the J segment 4 bases; nucleotides outside the gene matches: 12.

Sample share makes this clone medium-sized. The chain couples TRBV11-3 to TRBJ2-1, with D maybe TRBD2 (5 bases). The CDR3 is 14 amino acids. Trimming removed 0 bases at V and 7 bases at J, with 10 bases between. Germline V CDR1 and CDR2: SGHNT, YENEEA. CDR3 region: CASSLDGKWNEQFF. Here the CDR3 DNA reads TGTGCCAGCAGCTTAGACGGGAAGTGGAATGAGCAGTTCTTC.

This clone counts as medium-sized (0.01 to 0.1%). This may come from a read error, since a much larger clone is one base off. V usage is TRBV7-1 and J usage is TRBJ2-5; 7 nucleotides match TRBD1. The J call is in doubt because the DNA end fits TRBJ2-7 better. TRBV7-1 is reported as an ORF; its role is uncertain. The CDR3 loop spans 14 amino acids. This CDR3 reads CASSPRDSYYEQYF. Written as DNA, the CDR3 is TGTGCCAGCAGCCCCCGGGACAGCTACTACGAGCAGTACTTC.

V gene TRBV2 combines with J gene TRBJ2-7; D possibly corresponds to TRBD2 (6 bases). The CDR3 contains 14 residues. Germline values: CDR1 SNHLY, CDR2 FYNNEI. The V and J ends lost 7 bases and 1 base respectively, with 14 bases between them. The CDR3 loop is CASITGEVSYEQYF. The CDR3 DNA is TGTGCCAGCATTACCGGGGAGGTTTCCTACGAGCAGTACTTC.

This clone was recorded a few times. This chain joins TRBV9 and TRBJ1-1; the D is unclear. Between the trimmed V and J ends, which lost 5 bases and 1 base, there was a span of 15 bases. Germline loops: CDR1 SGDLS, CDR2 YYNGEE. This CDR3 spans 15 amino acids. In DNA form, the CDR3 reads TGTGCCAGCAGGATAGACGGAAACCCGAACACTGAAGCTTTCTTT. This translates into CASRIDGNPNTEAFF.

The CDR3 here is CASSPRQYSNQPQHF. For the CDR3, the DNA is TGTGCCAGTAGCCCCAGACAGTATAGCAATCAGCCCCAGCATTTT. The chain combines TRBV19 with TRBJ1-5; D may be TRBD1 (5 bases). V shed 6 bases and J shed 0 bases, with 12 bases lying between them. Germline V lookup: CDR1 LNHDA, CDR2 SQIVND (reference sequence). This CDR3 has 15 amino acids.

This clone has just a few counts. The chain is built from TRBV18 and TRBJ2-4; the match to TRBD2 covers 11 bases. This CDR3 is built from 17 residues. The V and J ends lost 0 bases and 8 bases, in that order; junction bases with no gene match: 9. In germline, CDR1 is KGHSH, CDR2 LQKENI. The CDR3 DNA is TGTGCCAGCTCACCACCCCGGCTAGCGGGGGGAGTTGACATTCAGTACTTC. Its translation: CASSPPRLAGGVDIQYF.

This rearrangement joins TRBV19 to TRBJ2-1; no clear D gene. CDR1 is LNHDA and CDR2 is SQIVND in the germline V gene (reference sequence). The CDR3 extends over 12 amino acids. V was cut by 2 bases and J by 4 bases, with 3 bases left in between. CDR3 sequence: CASSIQYNEQFF. The DNA for the CDR3 is TGTGCCAGTAGTATACAATACAATGAGCAGTTCTTC.

The rearrangement joins TRBV19 to TRBJ1-1; D call uncertain. The ends were cut back, 8 bases at V and 1 base at J, with 8 bases in the middle. The CDR3 is 12 residues long. Germline V CDR1 and CDR2: LNHDA, SQIVND (reference sequence). The CDR3 loop is CASSDPNTEAFF. Here the CDR3 DNA reads TGTGCCAGTTCTGACCCGAACACTGAAGCTTTCTTT.

The CDR3 protein is CASGSTIIGVGNSGNTIYF. CDR3 bases: TGTGCTAGTGGTAGCACGATAATTGGGGTCGGAAACTCTGGAAACACCATATATTTT. The rearrangement joins TRBV12-5 to TRBJ1-3; D gene uncertain. The CDR3 has 19 amino acids. V was pared by 5 bases and J by 0 bases, with 23 bases between. CDR1 is LGHNT and CDR2 is FRNRAP in the germline V gene.

The CDR3 DNA follows: TGCGCCAGCAGCTCCCGGACAACGAACACTGAAGCTTTCTTT. It is translated as CASSSRTTNTEAFF. The chain joins TRBV5-1 to TRBJ1-1; tentatively, D is TRBD1 (5 bases). Germline V gene sequence: CDR1 SGHRS, CDR2 YFSETQ. The V and J ends lost 3 bases and 1 base respectively, with 10 bases between them. The CDR3 is made up of 14 amino acids.

Sample share makes this clone medium-sized. The CDR3 bases are TGTGCCAGCAGCGCAAACAGGGGAGTCAATGAAAAACTGTTTTTT. Protein sequence: CASSANRGVNEKLFF. The chain uses TRBV7-6 and TRBJ1-4; 7 bases line up with TRBD1. Germline V gene sequence: CDR1 SGHVS, CDR2 FNYEAQ. With V trimmed by 5 bases and J by 5 bases, 8 bases remained unmatched. The CDR3 totals 15 residues.

The chain joins TRBV18 to TRBJ1-3; D may be TRBD1 (6 bases). CDR1 KGHSH and CDR2 LQKENI come from the germline V gene. Trimming cost V 4 bases and J 0 bases, with 13 bases left between them. The CDR3 runs to 16 residues. This chain's CDR3 is CASSLRQVTSGNTIYF. For the CDR3, the DNA is TGTGCCAGCTCACTACGACAGGTGACCTCTGGAAACACCATATATTTT.

The chain couples TRBV29-1 to TRBJ2-3; 9 positions match TRBD1. Trimming removed 5 bases from V and 3 bases from J; junction bases left unmatched: 9. The germline V gene encodes CDR1 SQVTM and CDR2 ANQGSEA. The length of the CDR3 is 15 residues. CDR3 region: CSVPGQGRGTDTQYF. CDR3 nucleotide sequence: TGCAGCGTTCCGGGACAGGGTCGAGGGACAGATACGCAGTATTTT.

This rearrangement joins TRBV19 to TRBJ2-1, with D possibly being TRBD2 (5 bases). V was shortened by 3 bases and J by 9 bases, with 9 bases between the two germline ends. The CDR3 has 12 amino acids. Germline CDR1 reads LNHDA; CDR2 reads SQIVND (reference sequence). This chain's CDR3 is CASSMWTGEQFF. Here the CDR3 DNA reads TGTGCCAGTAGTATGTGGACTGGTGAGCAGTTCTTC.

The genes are TRBV19 and TRBJ2-3; D unresolved. The germline V gene has CDR1 LNHDA and CDR2 SQIVND (reference sequence). This CDR3 comprises 15 residues. The ends were cut back, 1 base at V and 2 bases at J, with 10 bases in the middle. CDR3 DNA sequence: TGTGCCAGTAGTATAGGTTTCATACCCACAGATACGCAGTATTTT. This codes for CASSIGFIPTDTQYF.

J is TRBJ2-5 and V is TRBV11-3; 9 bases map to TRBD1. CDR1 and CDR2 from the germline V gene are SGHNT and YENEEA. With 0 bases clipped from V and 4 bases from J, the junction kept 3 bases outside the gene matches. This CDR3 spans 15 amino acids. CDR3 in amino acids: CASSLDGGQGETQYF. DNA for the CDR3: TGTGCCAGCAGCTTAGACGGGGGACAGGGAGAGACCCAGTACTTC.

This clone was observed a few times. This chain links TRBV29-1 with TRBJ2-1; 7 nucleotides line up with TRBD1. V dropped 7 bases and J dropped 1; count of bases not matched to a gene: 4. Germline V gene sequence: CDR1 SQVTM, CDR2 ANQGSEA. This CDR3 has 13 residues. CDR3 nucleotide sequence: TGCAGCGCTGACAGGGAATCCTACAATGAGCAGTTCTTC. It codes for CSADRESYNEQFF.

This clone counts as medium-sized. This sequence joins TRBV9 and TRBJ2-7; a possible D gene is TRBD2 (5 bases). Deletions cut 1 base from V and 6 bases from J, with 11 bases between. This CDR3 contains 13 residues. Looked up from germline, CDR1 is SGDLS and CDR2 is YYNGEE. This chain's CDR3 is CASSVSFRGEQYF. The CDR3 DNA sequence: TGTGCCAGCAGCGTATCATTCCGGGGCGAGCAGTACTTC.

This clone was picked up a small number of times. V usage is TRBV9 and J usage is TRBJ2-2; no firm D call. This CDR3 comprises 14 residues. The V gene lost 7 bases and the J gene lost 6 bases, with 16 bases spanning the gap. Germline V gene lookup returns CDR1 SGDLS and CDR2 YYNGEE. CDR3 sequence reads: CASLSTREPGELFF. The CDR3 coding sequence is TGTGCCAGCCTATCTACCCGCGAGCCCGGGGAGCTGTTTTTT.

The genes are TRBV7-5 and TRBJ2-3. TRBV7-5 is labeled a pseudogene. The CDR3 sequence is 16 residues long. Written as DNA, the CDR3 is TGTGCCAGCCGCTCTGGTGAGACGGGGCGCACAGATACGCAGTATTTT. Translation: CASRSGETGRTDTQYF.

This clone turned up a few times. The chain employs TRBV29-1 and TRBJ2-2; 12 bases are shared with TRBD2. Germline lookup yields CDR1 SQVTM and CDR2 ANQGSEA. This CDR3 has 15 amino acids. V dropped 5 bases and J dropped 0; count of bases not matched to a gene: 1. CDR3 loop: CSVRTSGTNTGELFF. Written as DNA, the CDR3 is TGCAGCGTTCGGACTAGCGGGACGAACACCGGGGAGCTGTTTTTT.

This chain joins TRBV19 and TRBJ2-7; 10 nucleotides agree with TRBD2. Germline V gene data show CDR1 as LNHDA and CDR2 as SQIVND (reference sequence). CDR3 size: 17 residues. Trimming at V came to 4 bases and at J to 2 bases, leaving 11 bases not matched to a gene. The CDR3 DNA sequence: TGTGCCAGTAGTAGAGAAATAGCGGGGGGCTGGGCCTACGAGCAGTACTTC. This codes for CASSREIAGGWAYEQYF.